Detailed here is one TCR beta chain. Clones were read by immunoSEQ multiplex PCR, and TCRdb kept only the in-frame ones, dropping some. There are some 47,000 clones in the sample; 70% to 90% occur only once, and under 2% lies in the top ten. CDR3 size: 15 residues. Trimming removed 3 bases at V and 5 bases at J, with 13 bases between. The germline gives CDR1 MDHEN, CDR2 SYDVKM. The data belong to a study of T cell changes during pregnancy in multiple sclerosis. The chain employs TRBV28 and TRBJ2-2, with D maybe TRBD1 (5 bases). The sequence was obtained from a female donor with multiple sclerosis, enrolled in a pregnancy study. Sequenced here: peripheral blood, sampled in the first trimester of pregnancy. The CDR3 region has the DNA TGTGCCAGCAGTTTTCCCGACAGATTTACCGGGGAGCTGTTTTTT. As protein: CASSFPDRFTGELFF.